This TCR beta chain is drawn from a study of radiotherapy plus CTLA-4 blockade in lung cancer. Study findings and constraints: After treatment with radiotherapy plus ipilimumab, TCR clones that came from the tumor expanded in blood.

TCRdb's table, derived via immunoSEQ multiplex PCR, lists solely in-frame clones and lacks some. The sample contains some 60,000 clones, about 72% of which appear only once. Turning to this clone: Antigen specificity is unknown.

The CDR3 covers 16 residues. Germline V lookup: CDR1 SGHRS, CDR2 YFSETQ. This clonotype was obtained from a human donor with non-small cell lung cancer who had a complete response to radiotherapy plus ipilimumab. The rearrangement joins TRBV5-1 to TRBJ2-5, with D perhaps matching TRBD1 (6 bases). The J call is in doubt because the DNA end fits TRBJ2-7 better. This specimen was peripheral blood, taken from a patient treated with radiotherapy plus ipilimumab. The CDR3 DNA is TGCGCCAGCAGCTTGGGACCGGACAGCACAGTTTACGAGCAGTACTTC. This encodes CASSLGPDSTVYEQYF.